This paragraph reports one T cell receptor beta chain. Its antigen remains unidentified. This sample is part of a study of shared clonotypes between healthy human individuals. For the study at large: Researchers assigned three CD4 naive, three CD4 memory, two CD8 naive and one CD8 memory plate to each donor.

The study separated CD4+ cells into CD45RA+ naive and CD45RA-negative memory subsets. Broader study findings: Clonotypes which were not shared had lower generation probabilities than clonotypes that all four donors shared.

The CDR3 runs 16 residues. CDR1 is SNHLY, CDR2 FYNNEI, per germline. For each subset, genomic DNA was distributed in equal portions over several immunoSEQ plates. TCRdb keeps only in-frame clones here, not all; method: immunoSEQ multiplex PCR. The sample lists more than 150,000 clones; approximately 95% were seen once. This TCR was sampled from a young woman in good health. V and J are TRBV2 and TRBJ2-5, with 7 bases identical to TRBD1. The DNA end lines up better with TRBJ2-7; the J call may be wrong. The sequenced sample consisted of naive CD4+ T cells sorted from blood. Noted subset: CD45RA+ positively selected. The CDR3 DNA follows: TGTGCCAGCAGTTTAGGACAGGCCTTTGGTTTCTACGAGCAGTACTTC. The encoded protein is CASSLGQAFGFYEQYF.